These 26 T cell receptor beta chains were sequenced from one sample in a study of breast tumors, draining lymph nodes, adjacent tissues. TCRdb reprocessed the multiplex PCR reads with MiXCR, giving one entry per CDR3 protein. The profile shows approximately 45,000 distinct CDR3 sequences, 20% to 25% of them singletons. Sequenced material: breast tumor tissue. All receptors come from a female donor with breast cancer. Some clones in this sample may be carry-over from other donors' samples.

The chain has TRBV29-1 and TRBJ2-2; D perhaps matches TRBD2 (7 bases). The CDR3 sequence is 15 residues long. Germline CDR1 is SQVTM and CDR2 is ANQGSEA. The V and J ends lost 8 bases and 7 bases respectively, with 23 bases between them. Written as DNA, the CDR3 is TGCAGCCCTGGTCGTGGGGGGGGGCGTGGCGGGGAGCTGTTTTTT. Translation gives CSPGRGGGRGGELFF.

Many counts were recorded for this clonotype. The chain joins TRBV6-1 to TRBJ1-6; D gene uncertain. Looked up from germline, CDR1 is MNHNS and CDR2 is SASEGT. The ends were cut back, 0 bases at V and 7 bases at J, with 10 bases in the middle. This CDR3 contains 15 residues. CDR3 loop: CASSEAHGFNSPLHF. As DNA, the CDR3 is TGTGCCAGCAGTGAAGCGCACGGGTTCAATTCACCCCTCCACTTT.

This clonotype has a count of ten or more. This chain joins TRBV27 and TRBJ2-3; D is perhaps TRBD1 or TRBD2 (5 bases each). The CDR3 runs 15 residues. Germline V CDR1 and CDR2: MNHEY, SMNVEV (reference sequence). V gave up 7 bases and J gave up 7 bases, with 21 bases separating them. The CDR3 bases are TGTGCCAGCAAGGATGCACAAAGTGGGACGAATACGCAGTATTTT. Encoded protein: CASKDAQSGTNTQYF.

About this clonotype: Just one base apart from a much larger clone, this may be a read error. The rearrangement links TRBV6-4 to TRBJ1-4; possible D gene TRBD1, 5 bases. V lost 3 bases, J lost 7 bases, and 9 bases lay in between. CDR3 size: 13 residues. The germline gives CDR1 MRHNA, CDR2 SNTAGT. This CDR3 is CASSERQFEKLFF. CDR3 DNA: TGTGCCAGCAGTGAACGACAGTTTGAAAAACTGTTTTTT.

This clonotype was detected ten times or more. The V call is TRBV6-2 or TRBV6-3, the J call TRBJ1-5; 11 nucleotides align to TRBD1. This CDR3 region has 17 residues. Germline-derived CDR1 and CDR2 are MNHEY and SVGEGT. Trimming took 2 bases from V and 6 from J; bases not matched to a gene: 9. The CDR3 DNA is TGTGCCAGCAGTTACGGGGTCGGGACAGGGGGTATTCAGCCCCAGCATTTT. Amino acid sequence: CASSYGVGTGGIQPQHF.

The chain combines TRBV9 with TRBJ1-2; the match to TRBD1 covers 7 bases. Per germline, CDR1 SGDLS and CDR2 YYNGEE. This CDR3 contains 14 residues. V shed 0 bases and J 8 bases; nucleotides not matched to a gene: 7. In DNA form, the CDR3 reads TGTGCCAGCAGCGTAGAGGGGGCGGGTCGAGGCTACACCTTC. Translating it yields CASSVEGAGRGYTF.

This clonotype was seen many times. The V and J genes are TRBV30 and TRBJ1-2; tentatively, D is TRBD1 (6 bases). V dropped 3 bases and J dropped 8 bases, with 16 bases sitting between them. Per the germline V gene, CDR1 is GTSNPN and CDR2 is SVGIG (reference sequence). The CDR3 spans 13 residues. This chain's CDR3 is CAWRAPGAGGYTF. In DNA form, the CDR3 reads TGTGCCTGGAGGGCCCCAGGGGCGGGCGGCTACACCTTC.

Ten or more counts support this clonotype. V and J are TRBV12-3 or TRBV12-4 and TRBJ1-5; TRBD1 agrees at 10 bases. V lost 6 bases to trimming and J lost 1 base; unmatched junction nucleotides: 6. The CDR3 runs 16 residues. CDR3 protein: CASSDRGQFSNQPQHF. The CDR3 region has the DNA TGTGCCAGCAGCGACAGGGGGCAATTCAGCAATCAGCCCCAGCATTTT.

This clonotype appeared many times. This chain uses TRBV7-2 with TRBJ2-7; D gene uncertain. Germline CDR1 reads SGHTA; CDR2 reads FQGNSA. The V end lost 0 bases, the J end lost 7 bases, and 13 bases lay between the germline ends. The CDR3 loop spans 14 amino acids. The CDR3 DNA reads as TGTGCCAGCAGCTTAGCGGGCAGCCCTCGGGAGCAGTACTTC. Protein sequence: CASSLAGSPREQYF.

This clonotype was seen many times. The CDR3 coding sequence is TGTGCCAGCAATAACCAGGGGGTGGGCTACAATGAGCAGTTCTTC. Translation: CASNNQGVGYNEQFF. The rearrangement uses TRBV25-1 and TRBJ2-1, with TRBD1 identical over 7 bases. Losses at the gene ends were 7 bases for V and 3 bases for J; bases not matched to a gene: 9. The germline V gene encodes CDR1 MGHDK and CDR2 SYGVNS. This CDR3 contains 15 residues.

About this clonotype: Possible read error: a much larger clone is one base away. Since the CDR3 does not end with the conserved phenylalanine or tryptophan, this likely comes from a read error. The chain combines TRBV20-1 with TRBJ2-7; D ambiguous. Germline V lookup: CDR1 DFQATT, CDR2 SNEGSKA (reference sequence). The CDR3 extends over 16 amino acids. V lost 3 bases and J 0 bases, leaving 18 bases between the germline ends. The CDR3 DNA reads TGCAGTGCTAGCCGCTTCGTGCAGTTCCTCTCCTACGAGCAGTACCTC. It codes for CSASRFVQFLSYEQYL.

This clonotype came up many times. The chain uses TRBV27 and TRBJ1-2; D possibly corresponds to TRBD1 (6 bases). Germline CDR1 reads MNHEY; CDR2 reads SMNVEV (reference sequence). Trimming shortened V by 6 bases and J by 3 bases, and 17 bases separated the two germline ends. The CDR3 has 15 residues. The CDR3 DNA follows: TGTGCCAGCAGCCCCCTCGGACAGCTGCACTATGGCTACACCTTC. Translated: CASSPLGQLHYGYTF.

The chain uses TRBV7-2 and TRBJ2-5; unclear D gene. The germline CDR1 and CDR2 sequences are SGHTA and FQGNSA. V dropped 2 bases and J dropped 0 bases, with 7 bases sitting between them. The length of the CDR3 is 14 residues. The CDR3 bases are TGTGCCAGCAGCTTACTGGGAAACCAAGAGACCCAGTACTTC. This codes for CASSLLGNQETQYF.

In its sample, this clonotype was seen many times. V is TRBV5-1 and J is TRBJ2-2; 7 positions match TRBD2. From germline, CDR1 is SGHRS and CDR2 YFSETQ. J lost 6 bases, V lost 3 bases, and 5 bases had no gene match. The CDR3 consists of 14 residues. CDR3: CASSSGTNAGELFF. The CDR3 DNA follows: TGCGCCAGCAGCTCCGGGACTAACGCCGGGGAGCTGTTTTTT.

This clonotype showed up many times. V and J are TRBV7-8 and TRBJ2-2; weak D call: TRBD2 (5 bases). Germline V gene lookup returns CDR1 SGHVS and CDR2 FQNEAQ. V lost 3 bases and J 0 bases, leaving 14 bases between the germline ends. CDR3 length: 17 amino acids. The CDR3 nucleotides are TGTGCCAGCAGCTTTGGTCCCGGGAAGACGAACACCGGGGAGCTGTTTTTT. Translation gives CASSFGPGKTNTGELFF.

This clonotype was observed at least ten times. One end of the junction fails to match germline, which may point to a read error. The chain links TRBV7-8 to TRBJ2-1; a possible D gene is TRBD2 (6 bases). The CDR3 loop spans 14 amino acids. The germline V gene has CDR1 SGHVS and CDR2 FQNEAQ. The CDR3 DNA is TGTGCCAGCCGCTTAAAGACAGCGGGCAATGAGCAGTTCTTC. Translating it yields CASRLKTAGNEQFF.

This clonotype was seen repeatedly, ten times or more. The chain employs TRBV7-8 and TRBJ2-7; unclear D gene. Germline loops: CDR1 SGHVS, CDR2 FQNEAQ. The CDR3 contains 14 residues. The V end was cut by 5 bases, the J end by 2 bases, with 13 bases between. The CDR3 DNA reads TGTGCCAGCAGCCCGAAGCACAGTCCCTACGAGCAGTACTTC. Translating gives CASSPKHSPYEQYF.

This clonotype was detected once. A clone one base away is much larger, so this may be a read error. CDR3 nucleotide sequence: TGCAGTGCGGCCCTGACTAGCGGGACAGGTACGCAGTATTTT. It codes for CSAALTSGTGTQYF. The V and J genes are TRBV20-1 and TRBJ2-3; TRBD2 matches 11 bases. This CDR3 comprises 14 residues. Germline V gives CDR1 DFQATT, CDR2 SNEGSKA (reference sequence).

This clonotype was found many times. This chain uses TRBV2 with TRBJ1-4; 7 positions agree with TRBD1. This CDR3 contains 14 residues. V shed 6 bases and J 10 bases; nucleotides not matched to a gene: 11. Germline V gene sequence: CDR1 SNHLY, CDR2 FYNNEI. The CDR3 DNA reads TGTGCCAGCAGGGGGGACAGTGCGAGGGGAAAACTGTTTTTT. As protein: CASRGDSARGKLFF.

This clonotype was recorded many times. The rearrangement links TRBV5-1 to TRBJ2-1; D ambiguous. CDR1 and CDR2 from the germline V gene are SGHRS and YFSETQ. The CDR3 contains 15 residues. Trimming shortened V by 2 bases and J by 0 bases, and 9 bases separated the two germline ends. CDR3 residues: CASSLQYSSYNEQFF. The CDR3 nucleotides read TGCGCCAGCAGCTTACAATATTCCTCCTACAATGAGCAGTTCTTC. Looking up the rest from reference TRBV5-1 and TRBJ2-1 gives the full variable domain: KAGVTQTPRYLIKTRGQQVTLSCSPISGHRSVSWYQQTPGQGLQFLFEYFSETQRNKGNFPGRFSGRQFSNSRSEMNVSTLELGDSALYLCASSLQYSSYNEQFFGPGTRLTVL.

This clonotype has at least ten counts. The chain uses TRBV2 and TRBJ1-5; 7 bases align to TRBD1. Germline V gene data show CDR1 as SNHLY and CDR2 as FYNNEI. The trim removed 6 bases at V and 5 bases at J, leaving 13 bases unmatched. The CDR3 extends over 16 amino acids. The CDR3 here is CASSHTTGKGHQPQHF. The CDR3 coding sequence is TGTGCCAGCAGCCATACGACAGGGAAAGGCCATCAGCCCCAGCATTTT.

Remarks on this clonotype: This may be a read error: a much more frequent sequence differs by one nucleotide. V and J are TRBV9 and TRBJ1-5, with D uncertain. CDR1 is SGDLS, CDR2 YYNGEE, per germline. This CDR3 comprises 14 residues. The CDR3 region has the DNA TGTGTCAGCAGCGTAGCTGACGGGAATCAGCCCCAGCATTTT. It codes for CVSSVADGNQPQHF.

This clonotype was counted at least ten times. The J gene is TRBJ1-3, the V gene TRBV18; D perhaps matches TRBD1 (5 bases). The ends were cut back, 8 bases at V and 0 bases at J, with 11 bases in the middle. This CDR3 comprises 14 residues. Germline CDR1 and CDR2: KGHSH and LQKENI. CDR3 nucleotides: TGTGCCAGCACCACAGGCCCCTCTGGAAACACCATATATTTT. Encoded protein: CASTTGPSGNTIYF.

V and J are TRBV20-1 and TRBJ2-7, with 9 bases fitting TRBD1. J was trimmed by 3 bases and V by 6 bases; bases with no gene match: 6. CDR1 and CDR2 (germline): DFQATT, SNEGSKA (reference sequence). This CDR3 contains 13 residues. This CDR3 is CSAVLTGGYEQYF. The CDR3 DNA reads TGCAGTGCGGTACTGACAGGGGGCTACGAGCAGTACTTC.

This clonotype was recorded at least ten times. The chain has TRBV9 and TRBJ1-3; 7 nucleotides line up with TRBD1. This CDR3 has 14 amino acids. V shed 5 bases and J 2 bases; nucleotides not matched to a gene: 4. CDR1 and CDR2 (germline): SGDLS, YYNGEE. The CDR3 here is CASSKGGTGNTIYF. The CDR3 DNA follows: TGTGCCAGCAGTAAAGGGGGCACTGGAAACACCATATATTTT.

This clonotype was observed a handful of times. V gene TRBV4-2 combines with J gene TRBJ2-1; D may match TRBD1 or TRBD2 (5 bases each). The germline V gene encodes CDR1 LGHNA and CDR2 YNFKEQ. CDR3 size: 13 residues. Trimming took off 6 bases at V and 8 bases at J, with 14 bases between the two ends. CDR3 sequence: CASSPGARDEQFF. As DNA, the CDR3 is TGTGCCAGCAGTCCCGGGGCCCGTGATGAGCAGTTCTTC.